The source of this T cell receptor beta chain is a study of regulatory T cells. CD4+ cells were sorted into CD25-high CD127-low regulatory cells and CD25-low CD127-high conventional cells. This CDR3 is 16 amino acids long. Germline CDR1 and CDR2: ENHRY and SYGVKD. The junction had 3 bases not matched to a gene; V was cut back by 0 bases and J by 4 bases. General study results and limits: Hydrophobic residues at CDR3 positions 6 and 7 were enriched in conventional CD4+ T cells of CD3G-deficient patients. In patients, unique TRB V-J pairs were restricted and V/J usage skewed, especially in Tregs.

Remarks on this clone: The antigen remains unidentified.

The PCR used 52 TRBV and 13 TRBJ primers. Measured with immunoSEQ multiplex PCR; TCRdb has only the in-frame clones, and not every one. In the table there are almost 30,000 clones, 80% to 95% of which are singletons. The V call is TRBV10-3, the J call TRBJ2-2; 9 nucleotides line up with TRBD2. The sequenced material came from conventional CD4+ T cells sorted from blood. The clonotype comes from a person aged 18 to 35 with CD3G deficiency. The CDR3 region is CAISESGTSRTGELFF. The CDR3 coding sequence is TGTGCCATCAGTGAGTCCGGGACTAGCCGCACCGGGGAGCTGTTTTTT.